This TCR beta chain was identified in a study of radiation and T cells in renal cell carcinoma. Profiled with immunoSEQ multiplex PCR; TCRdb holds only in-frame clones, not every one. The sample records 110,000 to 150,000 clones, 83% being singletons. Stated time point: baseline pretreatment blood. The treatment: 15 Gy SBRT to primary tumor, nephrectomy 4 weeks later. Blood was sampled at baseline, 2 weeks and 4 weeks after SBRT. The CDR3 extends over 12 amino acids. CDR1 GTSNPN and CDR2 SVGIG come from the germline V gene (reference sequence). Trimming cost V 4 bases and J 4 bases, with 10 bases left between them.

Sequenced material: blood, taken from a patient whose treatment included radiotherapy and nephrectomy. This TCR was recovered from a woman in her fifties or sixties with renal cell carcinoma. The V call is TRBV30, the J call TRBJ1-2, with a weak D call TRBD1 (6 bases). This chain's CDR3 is CAWIAGAYGYTF. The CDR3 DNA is TGTGCCTGGATCGCAGGGGCCTATGGCTACACCTTC.